The 20 T cell receptor beta chains given below trace back to one sample, sequenced in a study of shared clonotypes between healthy human individuals. Profiled with immunoSEQ multiplex PCR; TCRdb holds only in-frame clones, not every one. The sample lists some 1,100,000 clones, 78% seen once, with 0.52% in the top ten. The sequenced sample was memory CD4+ T cells from PBMCs. Subset reported: CD45RA-negative fraction. These receptors were collected from a young man in good health. Some clones in this sample may be carry-over from other donors' samples.

The genes are TRBV9 and TRBJ2-7; 9 bases align to TRBD1. This CDR3 is built from 16 residues. The J segment lost 12 bases and the V segment lost 0 bases, leaving 16 bases of the junction unmatched. Germline CDR1 and CDR2: SGDLS and YYNGEE. CDR3 nucleotide sequence: TGTGCCAGCAGCGTAGCCCCAGCCGGGACAGGGAATTTTTTGTACTTC. Amino acid sequence: CASSVAPAGTGNFLYF.

The chain combines TRBV5-1 with TRBJ2-3; 14 nucleotides align to TRBD2. Unmatched junction bases numbered 13, after V lost 4 bases and J lost 6 bases. The CDR3 is 18 residues long. CDR1 and CDR2 (germline): SGHRS, YFSETQ. CDR3 DNA: TGCGCCAGCAGCCGGGGACTAGCGGGAGAGTCTACCTGGGATACGCAGTATTTT. This encodes CASSRGLAGESTWDTQYF.

The chain couples TRBV4-2 to TRBJ2-7; possible D gene TRBD2, 7 bases. Germline V gene sequence: CDR1 LGHNA, CDR2 YNFKEQ. With 4 bases removed from V and 2 bases from J, the gap between germline ends came to 18 bases. The CDR3 totals 16 residues. This CDR3 is CASSPAGRGNAYEQYF. CDR3 DNA: TGTGCCAGCAGCCCGGCGGGGAGGGGGAACGCCTACGAGCAGTACTTC.

The J gene is TRBJ2-2, the V gene TRBV7-3; D uncertain. V was clipped by 0 bases and J by 6 bases, with 5 bases between them. The CDR3 length is 13 residues. Germline V gene lookup returns CDR1 SGHTA and CDR2 FQGTGA. The CDR3 spells CASSLTTPGELFF. In DNA form, the CDR3 reads TGTGCCAGCAGCTTAACGACCCCCGGGGAGCTGTTTTTT.

Concerning this clone itself: The identical CDR3 is also encoded by other nucleotide sequences in the sample. The V and J genes are TRBV5-1 and TRBJ1-1; D is undetermined. In germline, CDR1 is SGHRS, CDR2 YFSETQ. This CDR3 contains 14 residues. The V and J ends lost 0 bases and 2 bases respectively, with 8 bases between them. The CDR3 reads CASSLAAGNTEAFF. The CDR3 bases are TGCGCCAGCAGCTTGGCGGCGGGAAACACTGAAGCTTTCTTT.

The chain couples TRBV28 to TRBJ1-1; TRBD1 matches 8 bases. The CDR3 length is 16 residues. Germline V gene lookup returns CDR1 MDHEN and CDR2 SYDVKM. V lost 6 bases, J lost 2 bases, and 11 bases stayed unmatched. CDR3 in DNA: TGTGCCAGCAGCAAGCCCGCTGACAGGGGAAACACTGAAGCTTTCTTT. Translating gives CASSKPADRGNTEAFF.

The chain links TRBV7-8 to TRBJ1-1; D gene uncertain. The V end was cut by 4 bases, the J end by 5 bases, with 14 bases between. The CDR3 consists of 14 residues. CDR1 is SGHVS and CDR2 is FQNEAQ in the germline V gene. CDR3 sequence reads: CASSSGELGTEAFF. The CDR3 nucleotides read TGTGCCAGCAGCTCCGGGGAGTTAGGGACTGAAGCTTTCTTT.

The rearrangement joins TRBV6-1 to TRBJ2-7; D is unclear. This CDR3 has 14 residues. The germline V gene has CDR1 MNHNS and CDR2 SASEGT. The V end lost 6 bases, the J end lost 0 bases, and 12 bases lay between the germline ends. This chain's CDR3 is CASSVEVSSYEQYF. CDR3 nucleotide sequence: TGTGCCAGCAGCGTCGAAGTAAGCTCCTACGAGCAGTACTTC.

The sample holds one count of this clone. This sequence joins TRBV7-8 and TRBJ2-1, with D unresolved. The germline V and J ends were trimmed by 7 bases and 0 bases, with 13 bases remaining between them. CDR1 SGHVS and CDR2 FQNEAQ come from the germline V gene. The CDR3 is 15 amino acids. CDR3 loop: CASTRKTGSYNEQFF. CDR3 coding DNA: TGTGCCAGCACGAGAAAGACGGGCTCCTACAATGAGCAGTTCTTC.

The CDR3 coding sequence is TGTGCCAGCAGTGACACTAGCGGTACACCCTACGAGCAGTACTTC. Translating it yields CASSDTSGTPYEQYF. V usage is TRBV2 and J usage is TRBJ2-7, with TRBD2 identical over 8 bases. CDR1 and CDR2 from the germline V gene are SNHLY and FYNNEI. The CDR3 contains 15 residues. V trimming: 3 bases; J trimming: 2 bases; junction bases outside the gene matches: 6.

This clone was counted many times. This CDR3 is also generated by other DNA sequences in the sample. J is TRBJ1-5 and V is TRBV2; maybe TRBD1 (6 bases). V lost 3 bases, J lost 1 base, and 7 bases lay in between. The CDR3 is made up of 14 amino acids. The V gene's germline CDR1 is SNHLY and CDR2 FYNNEI. CDR3 region: CASSEGASNQPQHF. CDR3 nucleotides: TGTGCCAGCAGTGAGGGGGCGAGCAATCAGCCCCAGCATTTT.

The CDR3 protein is CASSSDRRGNTIYF. The CDR3 DNA is TGTGCCAGCAGCTCGGACAGGAGAGGAAACACCATATATTTT. The J gene is TRBJ1-3, the V gene TRBV6-5; 7 nucleotides line up with TRBD1. V was clipped by 6 bases and J by 4 bases; unmatched bases: 6. In germline, CDR1 is MNHEY, CDR2 SVGAGI. The CDR3 is 14 residues long.

This sequence joins TRBV5-8 and TRBJ2-7, with a possible D match to TRBD1 (6 bases). This CDR3 region has 15 residues. V was shortened by 6 bases and J by 1 base, with 17 bases between the two germline ends. Germline CDR1 SGHTS, CDR2 YDEGEE. In DNA, the CDR3 is TGTGCCAGCAACCCTTACAGGGTTGGGTCCTACGAGCAGTACTTC. Translated, it gives CASNPYRVGSYEQYF.

The rearrangement joins TRBV7-2 to TRBJ1-1; D may be TRBD1 (5 bases). This CDR3 has 12 residues. Germline CDR1 is SGHTA and CDR2 is FQGNSA. V gave up 4 bases and J gave up 8 bases, with 11 bases separating them. CDR3 nucleotide sequence: TGTGCCAGCAGCTCCAGACGGGGGGAAGCTTTCTTT. Residues: CASSSRRGEAFF.

This clone has only a few counts. The rearrangement links TRBV2 to TRBJ1-4, with 8 bases matching TRBD1. In germline, CDR1 is SNHLY, CDR2 FYNNEI. This CDR3 is built from 12 residues. J lost 8 bases, V lost 6 bases, and 2 bases had no gene match. CDR3 protein: CASRGTGEKLFF. CDR3 in DNA: TGTGCCAGCAGAGGGACAGGAGAAAAACTGTTTTTT.

The chain combines TRBV29-1 with TRBJ1-1, with no clear D. The CDR3 covers 12 residues. V was cut by 4 bases and J by 1 base, with 7 bases left in between. CDR1 and CDR2 (germline): SQVTM, ANQGSEA. As DNA, the CDR3 is TGCAGCGTTGGTTTTGGGAACACTGAAGCTTTCTTT. This gives the protein CSVGFGNTEAFF.

This clone was counted between two and nine times. V is TRBV4-2 and J is TRBJ2-3; 7 bases fit TRBD2. The CDR3 has 14 amino acids. Losses at the gene ends were 1 base for V and 6 bases for J; bases not matched to a gene: 4. CDR1 and CDR2 (germline): LGHNA, YNFKEQ. CDR3 DNA sequence: TGTGCCAGCAGCCAAGGAGAACTAGCGGATACGCAGTATTTT. This codes for CASSQGELADTQYF.

The chain employs TRBV7-2 and TRBJ1-4; TRBD1 is a possible D gene (5 bases). Per the germline V gene, CDR1 is SGHTA and CDR2 is FQGNSA. The CDR3 runs 14 residues. Trimming cost V 3 bases and J 0 bases, with 5 bases left between them. CDR3 region: CASSLGPTNEKLFF. CDR3 DNA sequence: TGTGCCAGCAGCTTGGGACCAACTAATGAAAAACTGTTTTTT.

The V gene is TRBV10-3, the J gene TRBJ2-7; 7 nucleotides match TRBD1. Germline loops: CDR1 ENHRY, CDR2 SYGVKD. There are 17 residues in the CDR3. Trimming took 5 bases from V and 0 from J; bases not matched to a gene: 13. The CDR3 loop reads CAISSLPRTGNSYEQYF. Written as DNA, the CDR3 is TGTGCCATCAGTTCCTTGCCCAGGACAGGAAACTCCTACGAGCAGTACTTC.

CDR3 protein: CASKTSPSTEAFF. CDR3 nucleotides: TGTGCCAGCAAGACAAGCCCCAGCACTGAAGCTTTCTTT. V usage is TRBV7-3 and J usage is TRBJ1-1; D gene ambiguous. The CDR3 runs to 13 residues. Germline CDR1 SGHTA, CDR2 FQGTGA. Trimming shortened V by 7 bases and J by 4 bases, and 13 bases separated the two germline ends.